The text below deals with one TCR beta chain. The data belong to a study of blood T cell repertoires in COVID-19. Whole-study context: There were acute and convalescent COVID-19 samples, and they came from the United States, Italy and Spain.

Trimming cost V 4 bases and J 0 bases, with 10 bases left between them. The germline CDR1 and CDR2 sequences are SGHTA and FQGNSA. This CDR3 region has 16 residues. Clones were read by immunoSEQ multiplex PCR, and TCRdb kept only the in-frame ones, dropping some. This table holds over 200,000 clones, 70% to 90% found once. Adults between about 18 and 95 years of age took part from 20 to 25 US areas. Source material: PBMCs or T cells enriched from blood (not recorded which). This clonotype was sampled from a man aged 30 to 39 who had recovered from COVID-19. The chain has TRBV7-2 and TRBJ1-6; a possible D gene is TRBD1 (5 bases). In DNA form, the CDR3 reads TGTGCCAGCAGCTCGGGGACTTACTCCTATAATTCACCCCTCCACTTT. Translation gives CASSSGTYSYNSPLHF.